These T cell receptor beta chains were read from a single sample in a study of T-cell reconstitution after alpha-beta-depleted transplantation in children. TCRdb re-analysed the PCR reads in MiXCR, keeping a single row per CDR3 protein. Of approximately 420,000 distinct CDR3 sequences in the sample, 11% were seen once. This specimen consisted of PBMCs from the stem cell graft donor, obtained from the stem cell graft. The receptor set was obtained from a human donor who donated a stem cell graft to a child with acute myeloid leukemia. The CDR3 runs from the conserved cysteine through the conserved F or W. The D gene is left open where the match is weak. The size entry is marked missing in some rows and otherwise reads once, few, many or a size class.

clone_size: few
j_call: TRBJ2-7
v_call: TRBV6-1
d_call: .
cdr3_length: 13
cdr3_aa: CASSRRNSYEQYF
cdr3_nt: TGTGCCAGCAGTCGCAGGAATTCCTACGAGCAGTACTTC

clone_size: .
j_call: TRBJ1-2
v_call: TRBV18
d_call: .
cdr3_length: 11
cdr3_aa: CAGGSDYGYTF
cdr3_nt: TGTGCCGGGGGGTCGGACTATGGCTACACCTTC

clone_size: few
j_call: TRBJ2-5
v_call: TRBV5-1
d_call: .
cdr3_length: 12
cdr3_aa: CASSSMQETQYF
cdr3_nt: TGCGCCAGCAGCAGTATGCAAGAGACCCAGTACTTC

clone_size: many
j_call: TRBJ1-4
v_call: TRBV5-1
d_call: .
cdr3_length: 15
cdr3_aa: CASSSRQALGEKLFF
cdr3_nt: TGCGCCAGCAGCTCCCGACAGGCCCTCGGTGAAAAACTGTTTTTT

clone_size: few
j_call: TRBJ2-4
v_call: TRBV20-1
d_call: TRBD1
cdr3_length: 13
cdr3_aa: CSVPGQDKNIQYF
cdr3_nt: TGCAGTGTCCCGGGACAGGACAAAAACATTCAGTACTTC

clone_size: .
j_call: TRBJ2-7
v_call: TRBV20-1
d_call: .
cdr3_length: 14
cdr3_aa: CSASLRVRDYEQYF
cdr3_nt: TGCAGTGCTAGTTTAAGGGTCAGGGACTACGAGCAGTACTTC

clone_size: few
j_call: TRBJ1-2
v_call: TRBV2
d_call: .
cdr3_length: 14
cdr3_aa: CASLGITAGYGYTF
cdr3_nt: TGTGCCAGCCTCGGGATTACCGCGGGGTATGGCTACACCTTC

clone_size: few
j_call: TRBJ2-6
v_call: TRBV9
d_call: TRBD2
cdr3_length: 16
cdr3_aa: CASSVGAGAGANVLTF
cdr3_nt: TGTGCCAGCAGCGTAGGAGCGGGAGCTGGGGCCAACGTCCTGACTTTC

clone_size: few
j_call: TRBJ1-1
v_call: TRBV5-1
d_call: TRBD1
cdr3_length: 15
cdr3_aa: CASSLGDRGRTEAFF
cdr3_nt: TGCGCCAGCAGCTTAGGGGACAGGGGGCGGACTGAAGCTTTCTTT

clone_size: few
j_call: TRBJ2-1
v_call: TRBV12-3/TRBV12-4
d_call: .
cdr3_length: 14
cdr3_aa: CASSFINSYNEQFF
cdr3_nt: TGTGCCAGCAGTTTTATCAACTCCTACAATGAGCAGTTCTTC

clone_size: .
j_call: TRBJ2-1
v_call: TRBV11-3
d_call: .
cdr3_length: 15
cdr3_aa: CASSLGGWSYNEQFF
cdr3_nt: TGTGCCAGCAGCTTAGGGGGGTGGTCCTACAATGAGCAGTTCTTC

clone_size: .
j_call: TRBJ2-2
v_call: TRBV18
d_call: .
cdr3_length: 15
cdr3_aa: CASSPTREWPGELFF
cdr3_nt: TGTGCCAGCTCACCAACTCGGGAGTGGCCCGGGGAGCTGTTTTTT

clone_size: .
j_call: TRBJ2-6
v_call: TRBV20-1
d_call: .
cdr3_length: 13
cdr3_aa: CSARASGANGLTF
cdr3_nt: TGCAGTGCCCGGGCCTCTGGGGCCAACGGCCTGACTTTC

clone_size: many
j_call: TRBJ2-1
v_call: TRBV12-3/TRBV12-4
d_call: .
cdr3_length: 15
cdr3_aa: CASSLWRDENNEQFF
cdr3_nt: TGTGCCAGCAGTTTGTGGCGGGACGAGAACAATGAGCAGTTCTTC

clone_size: .
j_call: TRBJ2-1
v_call: TRBV7-2
d_call: .
cdr3_length: 15
cdr3_aa: CASSFTFSSYNQQFF
cdr3_nt: TGTGCCAGCAGCTTTACATTTAGCTCCTACAATCAGCAGTTCTTC

clone_size: few
j_call: TRBJ2-7
v_call: TRBV29-1
d_call: TRBD2
cdr3_length: 14
cdr3_aa: CSVEVGTSEYEQYF
cdr3_nt: TGCAGCGTTGAAGTGGGGACTAGCGAATACGAGCAGTACTTC

clone_size: many
j_call: TRBJ2-5
v_call: TRBV7-2
d_call: .
cdr3_length: 11
cdr3_aa: CASSLIETQYF
cdr3_nt: TGTGCCAGCAGCTTAATTGAGACCCAGTACTTC

clone_size: many
j_call: TRBJ2-1
v_call: TRBV20-1
d_call: .
cdr3_length: 14
cdr3_aa: CSAARMGSYNEQFF
cdr3_nt: TGCAGTGCCGCTCGAATGGGGTCCTACAATGAGCAGTTCTTC

clone_size: .
j_call: TRBJ2-2
v_call: TRBV2
d_call: .
cdr3_length: 15
cdr3_aa: CASSPRASNTGELFF
cdr3_nt: TGTGCCAGCAGTCCGAGGGCATCGAACACCGGGGAGCTGTTTTTT

clone_size: many
j_call: TRBJ2-1
v_call: TRBV5-1
d_call: TRBD2
cdr3_length: 17
cdr3_aa: CASSFDPAGEVNNEQFF
cdr3_nt: TGCGCCAGCAGCTTCGACCCAGCGGGAGAGGTGAACAATGAGCAGTTCTTC

clone_size: .
j_call: TRBJ2-7
v_call: TRBV4-3
d_call: .
cdr3_length: 14
cdr3_aa: CASSQARVGYEQYF
cdr3_nt: TGCGCCAGCAGCCAGGCCAGGGTGGGATACGAGCAGTACTTC

clone_size: few
j_call: TRBJ2-5
v_call: TRBV5-1
d_call: TRBD2
cdr3_length: 15
cdr3_aa: CASSIPGGRGETQYF
cdr3_nt: TGCGCCAGCAGCATACCGGGAGGGAGAGGAGAGACCCAGTACTTC

clone_size: .
j_call: TRBJ2-7
v_call: TRBV7-6
d_call: TRBD2
cdr3_length: 16
cdr3_aa: CASSLVGSGRPVEQYF
cdr3_nt: TGTGCCAGCAGCTTAGTGGGTAGCGGGAGGCCGGTCGAGCAGTACTTC

clone_size: few
j_call: TRBJ2-5
v_call: TRBV10-3
d_call: .
cdr3_length: 15
cdr3_aa: CASSSRRSDQETQYF
cdr3_nt: TGTGCCTCCTCCTCAAGGCGGAGTGACCAAGAGACCCAGTACTTC

clone_size: many
j_call: TRBJ2-2
v_call: TRBV29-1
d_call: .
cdr3_length: 14
cdr3_aa: CSVVTLGNTGELFF
cdr3_nt: TGCAGCGTTGTCACCCTGGGAAACACCGGGGAGCTGTTTTTT

clone_size: .
j_call: TRBJ2-1
v_call: TRBV5-1
d_call: .
cdr3_length: 13
cdr3_aa: CASSLDRADEQFF
cdr3_nt: TGCGCCAGCAGCTTGGACAGGGCGGATGAGCAGTTCTTC

clone_size: few
j_call: TRBJ2-6
v_call: TRBV5-1
d_call: TRBD1
cdr3_length: 18
cdr3_aa: CASSSRRQGASGANVLTF
cdr3_nt: TGCGCCAGCAGCTCCCGGAGACAGGGGGCTTCTGGGGCCAACGTCCTGACTTTC

clone_size: .
j_call: TRBJ2-3
v_call: TRBV20-1
d_call: TRBD2
cdr3_length: 19
cdr3_aa: CSARSLPTSGGAFVPTQYF
cdr3_nt: TGCAGTGCTAGATCCCTCCCAACTAGCGGGGGGGCCTTTGTTCCTACGCAGTATTTT

clone_size: .
j_call: TRBJ1-1
v_call: TRBV7-6
d_call: TRBD1
cdr3_length: 14
cdr3_aa: CASSLTGDNSEAFF
cdr3_nt: TGTGCCAGCAGCTTAACAGGGGACAACTCTGAAGCTTTCTTT

clone_size: .
j_call: TRBJ2-1
v_call: TRBV20-1
d_call: .
cdr3_length: 13
cdr3_aa: CSAANSGYNEQFF
cdr3_nt: TGCAGTGCCGCAAACTCAGGGTACAATGAGCAGTTCTTC

clone_size: .
j_call: TRBJ1-2
v_call: TRBV27
d_call: TRBD1
cdr3_length: 16
cdr3_aa: CASKLAGGLANYGYTF
cdr3_nt: TGTGCCAGCAAGTTGGCAGGGGGCCTAGCTAACTATGGCTACACCTTC

clone_size: .
j_call: TRBJ1-2
v_call: TRBV9
d_call: .
cdr3_length: 14
cdr3_aa: CASSVAGYSYGYTF
cdr3_nt: TGTGCCAGCAGCGTAGCAGGGTACAGTTATGGCTACACCTTC

clone_size: many
j_call: TRBJ2-7
v_call: TRBV27
d_call: .
cdr3_length: 12
cdr3_aa: CASSLRGVEQYF
cdr3_nt: TGTGCCAGCAGTTTACGGGGAGTCGAGCAGTACTTC

clone_size: few
j_call: TRBJ1-1
v_call: TRBV5-5
d_call: TRBD1
cdr3_length: 15
cdr3_aa: CASSFSRDRNTEAFF
cdr3_nt: TGTGCCAGCAGCTTTAGCCGGGACAGGAACACTGAAGCTTTCTTT

clone_size: many
j_call: TRBJ2-3
v_call: TRBV7-3
d_call: .
cdr3_length: 14
cdr3_aa: CASSLRGLGEAQYF
cdr3_nt: TGTGCCAGCAGCTTACGGGGGCTGGGGGAGGCGCAGTATTTT

clone_size: many
j_call: TRBJ1-1
v_call: TRBV6-1
d_call: TRBD1
cdr3_length: 15
cdr3_aa: CASSRGGGSSTEAFF
cdr3_nt: TGTGCCAGCAGTCGAGGGGGCGGTTCTTCCACTGAAGCTTTCTTT

clone_size: .
j_call: TRBJ2-1
v_call: TRBV6-6
d_call: .
cdr3_length: 12
cdr3_aa: CASSHAVNEQFF
cdr3_nt: TGTGCCAGCAGCCACGCGGTAAATGAGCAGTTCTTC

clone_size: medium-sized
j_call: TRBJ2-1
v_call: TRBV7-2
d_call: .
cdr3_length: 12
cdr3_aa: CASIASYNEQFF
cdr3_nt: TGTGCCAGCATAGCATCCTACAATGAGCAGTTCTTC

clone_size: many
j_call: TRBJ2-3
v_call: TRBV29-1
d_call: .
cdr3_length: 14
cdr3_aa: CSVRVSSSTDTQYF
cdr3_nt: TGCAGCGTCCGGGTCTCGTCCAGCACAGATACGCAGTATTTT

clone_size: few
j_call: TRBJ2-1
v_call: TRBV20-1
d_call: .
cdr3_length: 13
cdr3_aa: CSAPAEAGHEQFF
cdr3_nt: TGCAGTGCTCCAGCGGAGGCTGGCCATGAGCAGTTCTTC

clone_size: .
j_call: TRBJ1-4
v_call: TRBV6-1
d_call: .
cdr3_length: 15
cdr3_aa: CASSLPGIRNEKLFF
cdr3_nt: TGTGCCAGCAGCCTCCCAGGGATCCGGAATGAAAAACTGTTTTTT

clone_size: .
j_call: TRBJ1-1
v_call: TRBV6-1
d_call: .
cdr3_length: 13
cdr3_aa: CASTSRGGSEAFF
cdr3_nt: TGTGCCAGCACCTCAAGGGGGGGGTCTGAAGCTTTCTTT

clone_size: .
j_call: TRBJ1-5
v_call: TRBV12-3/TRBV12-4
d_call: .
cdr3_length: 14
cdr3_aa: CASSAGHSNQPQHF
cdr3_nt: TGTGCCAGCAGTGCCGGGCATAGCAATCAGCCCCAGCATTTT

clone_size: many
j_call: TRBJ2-3
v_call: TRBV12-3/TRBV12-4
d_call: .
cdr3_length: 14
cdr3_aa: CASSPPASADTQYF
cdr3_nt: TGTGCCAGCAGCCCGCCCGCGAGTGCAGATACGCAGTATTTT

clone_size: many
j_call: TRBJ1-5
v_call: TRBV20-1
d_call: TRBD1
cdr3_length: 18
cdr3_aa: CSAREHGQGRIGNQPQHF
cdr3_nt: TGCAGTGCTAGAGAGCATGGACAGGGGAGGATTGGCAATCAGCCCCAGCATTTT

clone_size: .
j_call: TRBJ2-3
v_call: TRBV7-9
d_call: .
cdr3_length: 14
cdr3_aa: CASSLDVNTDTQYF
cdr3_nt: TGTGCCAGCAGCTTAGACGTTAACACAGATACGCAGTATTTT

clone_size: many
j_call: TRBJ2-3
v_call: TRBV29-1
d_call: TRBD2
cdr3_length: 13
cdr3_aa: CSVGKGRADTQYF
cdr3_nt: TGCAGCGTTGGGAAAGGGAGGGCAGATACGCAGTATTTT

clone_size: few
j_call: TRBJ2-3
v_call: TRBV7-8
d_call: .
cdr3_length: 15
cdr3_aa: CASSSVRFFGDTQYF
cdr3_nt: TGTGCCAGCAGCTCAGTAAGGTTCTTTGGAGATACGCAGTATTTT

clone_size: few
j_call: TRBJ2-1
v_call: TRBV12-3/TRBV12-4
d_call: TRBD2
cdr3_length: 15
cdr3_aa: CASSPRGRGDNEQFF
cdr3_nt: TGTGCCAGCAGTCCACGCGGGCGGGGGGACAATGAGCAGTTCTTC

clone_size: few
j_call: TRBJ2-1
v_call: TRBV5-1
d_call: .
cdr3_length: 14
cdr3_aa: CASSMRSWTDEQFF
cdr3_nt: TGCGCCAGCAGCATGAGGAGTTGGACGGATGAGCAGTTCTTC

clone_size: .
j_call: TRBJ1-4
v_call: TRBV30
d_call: .
cdr3_length: 12
cdr3_aa: CACTVRSEKLFF
cdr3_nt: TGTGCCTGTACAGTCAGGAGTGAAAAACTGTTTTTT